Presented here are 26 T cell receptor beta chains from one specimen sequenced in a study of shared clonotypes between healthy human individuals. Some clones are missing from TCRdb's copy, which holds only in-frame ones; the method was immunoSEQ multiplex PCR. This table has just over 2,000,000 clones, about 94% appearing once. CD45RO-negative cells were positively selected for CCR7, leaving out terminally differentiated effector memory CD45RA+ cells. Sequencing used naive CD8+ T cells sorted from blood. The receptors come from a young man in good health.

The V call is TRBV1, the J call TRBJ2-6. TRBV1 is a pseudogene segment. The CDR3 contains 16 residues. CDR3 sequence reads: CTSSPQGRTGANVLTF. CDR3 nucleotide sequence: TGCACCAGCAGCCCCCAGGGGAGGACTGGGGCCAACGTCCTGACTTTC.

J is TRBJ1-2 and V is TRBV15; 7 positions match TRBD1. There are 14 residues in the CDR3. Trimming at V came to 1 base and at J to 8 bases, leaving 7 bases not matched to a gene. Germline CDR1 is LNHNV and CDR2 is YYDKDF (reference sequence). CDR3 protein: CATSRGRGGEGYTF. The CDR3 DNA sequence: TGTGCCACCAGCAGAGGGAGAGGGGGCGAGGGCTACACCTTC.

The chain couples TRBV6-6 to TRBJ2-1; 11 bases align to TRBD2. The CDR3 loop spans 16 amino acids. V dropped 2 bases and J dropped 4; count of bases not matched to a gene: 4. CDR1 and CDR2 (germline): MNHNY, SVGAGI (reference sequence). The chain's CDR3 is CASSYPLAGEYNEQFF. CDR3 in DNA: TGTGCCAGCAGTTACCCACTAGCGGGAGAATACAATGAGCAGTTCTTC.

The rearrangement uses TRBV7-8 and TRBJ1-4; TRBD1 matches at 8 bases. The CDR3 extends over 19 amino acids. Germline lookup yields CDR1 SGHVS and CDR2 FQNEAQ. V lost 5 bases to trimming and J lost 2 bases; unmatched junction nucleotides: 16. The CDR3 bases are TGTGCCAGCAGCCCCGGGGAGACAGGGGCTCTTTGGACTAATGAAAAACTGTTTTTT. Its protein is CASSPGETGALWTNEKLFF. Full variable domain (outside the CDR3, taken from reference TRBV7-8 and TRBJ1-4): GAGVSQSPRYKVAKRGQDVALRCDPISGHVSLFWYQQALGQGPEFLTYFQNEAQLDKSGLPSDRFFAERPEGSVSTLKIQRTQQEDSAVYLCASSPGETGALWTNEKLFFGSGTQLSVL.

The chain uses TRBV7-9 and TRBJ2-7; D may match TRBD1 or TRBD2 (5 bases each). The CDR3 extends over 12 amino acids. Trimming stripped 2 bases from V and 6 bases from J, with 8 bases between. The germline gives CDR1 SEHNR, CDR2 FQNEAQ (reference sequence). CDR3 protein: CASSLSGLEQYF. The DNA of the CDR3 is TGTGCCAGCAGCTTATCGGGGCTCGAGCAGTACTTC.

This chain links TRBV19 with TRBJ1-5; D unresolved. V was trimmed by 5 bases and J by 3 bases, leaving 14 bases between them. Germline V CDR1 and CDR2: LNHDA, SQIVND (reference sequence). The CDR3 sequence is 15 residues long. CDR3: CASSSREQLNQPQHF. CDR3 nucleotides: TGTGCCAGTAGTTCCCGGGAACAACTCAATCAGCCCCAGCATTTT.

On this clone itself: Other DNA sequences in this sample translate to the same CDR3. This sequence joins TRBV4-3 and TRBJ2-1; TRBD2 matches 13 bases. Germline values: CDR1 LGHNA, CDR2 YSLEER. The CDR3 loop spans 15 amino acids. J was trimmed by 4 bases and V by 3 bases; bases with no gene match: 0. CDR3 residues: CASSQGLAGYNEQFF. The CDR3 DNA follows: TGCGCCAGCAGCCAGGGACTAGCGGGGTACAATGAGCAGTTCTTC.

The gene calls are TRBV6-5 and TRBJ1-2; a weak D match, TRBD1 (6 bases). CDR3 size: 14 residues. Looked up from germline, CDR1 is MNHEY and CDR2 is SVGAGI. V was shortened by 2 bases and J by 4 bases, with 11 bases between the two germline ends. CDR3 sequence (DNA): TGTGCCAGCAGTTACGCAGTGACAGGCTATGGCTACACCTTC. Protein: CASSYAVTGYGYTF.

J is TRBJ2-2 and V is TRBV27, with 7 bases lining up with TRBD2. Germline CDR1 reads MNHEY; CDR2 reads SMNVEV (reference sequence). The trim removed 2 bases at V and 6 bases at J, leaving 12 bases unmatched. The CDR3 runs to 17 residues. This chain's CDR3 is CASSLTSSGGGPGELFF. CDR3 nucleotides: TGTGCCAGCAGTTTAACCTCTAGCGGCGGGGGTCCCGGGGAGCTGTTTTTT.

The chain is built from TRBV7-9 and TRBJ1-2; D is possibly TRBD1 (6 bases). This CDR3 contains 17 residues. Per the germline V gene, CDR1 is SEHNR and CDR2 is FQNEAQ (reference sequence). Trimming removed 1 base at V and 1 base at J, with 16 bases between. Here the CDR3 reads CASSLGPINRVNYGYTF. CDR3 DNA sequence: TGTGCCAGCAGCTTAGGACCTATTAACAGGGTTAACTATGGCTACACCTTC.

J is TRBJ2-3 and V is TRBV7-9; 7 nucleotides match TRBD1. Germline loops: CDR1 SEHNR, CDR2 FQNEAQ (reference sequence). The CDR3 is 14 residues long. V trimming: 7 bases; J trimming: 6 bases; junction bases outside the gene matches: 10. The CDR3 coding sequence is TGTGCCAGCACCCCGACAGGGTCCCCCGATACGCAGTATTTT. This codes for CASTPTGSPDTQYF.

The chain has TRBV5-4 and TRBJ2-7, with TRBD2 identical over 13 bases. Germline-derived CDR1 and CDR2 are SGHNT and YYREEE (reference sequence). The CDR3 has 16 amino acids. V gave up 4 bases and J gave up 2 bases; unmatched junction bases: 6. The CDR3 region has the DNA TGTGCCAGCAGCCGGCCGGGACTAGCGGGAACCTACGAGCAGTACTTC. Translated, it gives CASSRPGLAGTYEQYF.

V is TRBV4-3 and J is TRBJ2-7, with TRBD2 matching over 12 bases. V dropped 3 bases and J dropped 1; count of bases not matched to a gene: 10. This CDR3 is built from 18 residues. Looked up from germline, CDR1 is LGHNA and CDR2 is YSLEER. This CDR3 is CASSQDPGTSGLSYEQYF. The CDR3 DNA sequence: TGCGCCAGCAGCCAGGATCCCGGGACTAGCGGGCTTTCCTACGAGCAGTACTTC.

The chain uses TRBV5-1 and TRBJ2-2; perhaps TRBD2 as D (6 bases). V shed 2 bases and J shed 6 bases, with 8 bases lying between them. Looked up from germline, CDR1 is SGHRS and CDR2 is YFSETQ. The CDR3 is made up of 13 amino acids. In DNA form, the CDR3 reads TGCGCCAGCAGCTTTGGAGGGGCCGGGGAGCTGTTTTTT. Encoded protein: CASSFGGAGELFF.

The V call is TRBV30, the J call TRBJ2-2, with D unclear. The CDR3 extends over 12 amino acids. CDR1 GTSNPN and CDR2 SVGIG come from the germline V gene (reference sequence). The V and J ends lost 1 base and 8 bases respectively, with 8 bases between them. DNA for the CDR3: TGTGCCTGGAGTGGACTTGGGGGGGAGCTGTTTTTT. Amino acids: CAWSGLGGELFF. Using reference TRBV30 and TRBJ2-2 for the parts outside the CDR3, the full variable domain is SQTIHQWPATLVQPVGSPLSLECTVEGTSNPNLYWYRQAAGRGLQLLFYSVGIGQISSEVPQNLSASRPQDRQFILSSKKLLLSDSGFYLCAWSGLGGELFFGEGSRLTVL.

The gene calls are TRBV27 and TRBJ1-1, with D unclear. Trimming left V 7 bases short and J 0 bases short, with 18 bases between. The germline V gene encodes CDR1 MNHEY and CDR2 SMNVEV (reference sequence). The CDR3 runs 16 residues. The CDR3 nucleotides are TGTGCCAGCAATCCTATTGGGGATTTGGTGAACACTGAAGCTTTCTTT. Protein sequence: CASNPIGDLVNTEAFF.

The V and J genes are TRBV5-4 and TRBJ1-1; 11 bases fit TRBD1. This CDR3 spans 17 amino acids. Looked up from germline, CDR1 is SGHNT and CDR2 is YYREEE (reference sequence). The ends lost 2 bases at V and 5 bases at J; junction bases unmatched: 11. The CDR3 spells CASSLTGQGALGTEAFF. CDR3 DNA sequence: TGTGCCAGCAGCTTAACCGGACAGGGGGCTTTAGGTACTGAAGCTTTCTTT. The full variable domain, in which reference TRBV5-4 and TRBJ1-1 provide the parts outside the CDR3, is ETGVTQSPTHLIKTRGQQVTLRCSSQSGHNTVSWYQQALGQGPQFIFQYYREEENGRGNFPPRFSGLQFPNYSSELNVNALELDDSALYLCASSLTGQGALGTEAFFGQGTRLTVV.

The chain recombines TRBV30 with TRBJ2-7; D is perhaps TRBD1 (5 bases). The V gene's germline CDR1 is GTSNPN and CDR2 SVGIG (reference sequence). The CDR3 is made up of 13 amino acids. V was shortened by 6 bases and J by 3 bases, with 15 bases between the two germline ends. In DNA form, the CDR3 reads TGTGCCTGCACAATTTTTAGGGGCTACGAGCAGTACTTC. This codes for CACTIFRGYEQYF. Drawing the rest from reference TRBV30 and TRBJ2-7, the complete variable domain is SQTIHQWPATLVQPVGSPLSLECTVEGTSNPNLYWYRQAAGRGLQLLFYSVGIGQISSEVPQNLSASRPQDRQFILSSKKLLLSDSGFYLCACTIFRGYEQYFGPGTRLTVT.

The rearrangement links TRBV18 to TRBJ2-2; 7 bases agree with TRBD1. This CDR3 region has 16 residues. CDR1 is KGHSH and CDR2 is LQKENI in the germline V gene. After removal of 4 bases from V and 4 bases from J, the junction contained 9 bases not matched to a gene. In DNA, the CDR3 is TGTGCCAGCTCACTACAGGGGCTTATCGGCACCGGGGAGCTGTTTTTT. Translation: CASSLQGLIGTGELFF.

The chain carries TRBV27 and TRBJ2-7; 9 bases fit TRBD1. Looked up from germline, CDR1 is MNHEY and CDR2 is SMNVEV (reference sequence). V lost 5 bases to trimming and J lost 3 bases; unmatched junction nucleotides: 2. The CDR3 is 13 residues long. The chain's CDR3 is CASSGTGNYEQYF. CDR3 nucleotides: TGTGCCAGCAGTGGGACAGGGAACTACGAGCAGTACTTC.

This chain uses TRBV5-4 with TRBJ2-2; D tentatively reads TRBD1 or TRBD2 (5 bases each). The CDR3 spans 15 residues. Germline-derived CDR1 and CDR2 are SGHNT and YYREEE (reference sequence). V dropped 9 bases and J dropped 0 bases, with 15 bases sitting between them. In nucleotides, the CDR3 is TGTGCCACCGGGGACGGACCATCGAACACCGGGGAGCTGTTTTTT. It specifies CATGDGPSNTGELFF. Drawing the rest from reference TRBV5-4 and TRBJ2-2, the complete variable domain is ETGVTQSPTHLIKTRGQQVTLRCSSQSGHNTVSWYQQALGQGPQFIFQYYREEENGRGNFPPRFSGLQFPNYSSELNVNALELDDSALYLCATGDGPSNTGELFFGEGSRLTVL.

The chain recombines TRBV4-3 with TRBJ2-3; 14 bases match TRBD2. Germline assignment: CDR1 LGHNA and CDR2 YSLEER. Losses at the gene ends were 3 bases for V and 6 bases for J; bases not matched to a gene: 11. CDR3 size: 18 residues. In DNA, the CDR3 is TGCGCCAGCAGCCACCCAATCGGACTAGCGGGAGGCGTGGATACGCAGTATTTT. Protein: CASSHPIGLAGGVDTQYF.

This clone was seen a single time. The V and J genes are TRBV7-9 and TRBJ2-5, with TRBD1 matching 7 bases. The V gene end was trimmed by 5 bases and the J gene end by 5 bases; junction bases not matched to a gene: 17. CDR1 and CDR2 from the germline V gene are SEHNR and FQNEAQ (reference sequence). The CDR3 has 17 residues. The CDR3 spells CASSPIHSGQPMETQYF. The DNA for the CDR3 is TGTGCCAGCAGCCCCATCCATTCGGGACAGCCAATGGAGACCCAGTACTTC.

V is TRBV6-6 and J is TRBJ2-2; D unresolved. Looked up from germline, CDR1 is MNHNY and CDR2 is SVGAGI (reference sequence). The V end was cut by 5 bases, the J end by 8 bases, with 9 bases between. The CDR3 is 12 residues long. CDR3 sequence reads: CASSPGWGELFF. Written as DNA, the CDR3 is TGTGCCAGCAGTCCTGGTTGGGGGGAGCTGTTTTTT.

The rearrangement uses TRBV12-5 and TRBJ2-5, with TRBD1 identical over 10 bases. The V segment lost 4 bases and the J segment 5 bases; nucleotides outside the gene matches: 4. The CDR3 has 14 residues. CDR1 and CDR2 (germline): LGHNT, FRNRAP. The CDR3 loop reads CASGSSDRGETQYF. CDR3 sequence (DNA): TGTGCTAGTGGTTCCTCGGACAGGGGGGAGACCCAGTACTTC.

Here the CDR3 DNA reads TGTGCCAGCAGTCCATCCAAGGGGGAGGTCCCCTACGAGCAGTACTTC. It is translated as CASSPSKGEVPYEQYF. This chain connects TRBV27 to TRBJ2-7; D might be TRBD1 or TRBD2, each matching 6 bases. Germline V gives CDR1 MNHEY, CDR2 SMNVEV (reference sequence). With 5 bases removed from V and 2 bases from J, the gap between germline ends came to 19 bases. The length of the CDR3 is 16 residues.